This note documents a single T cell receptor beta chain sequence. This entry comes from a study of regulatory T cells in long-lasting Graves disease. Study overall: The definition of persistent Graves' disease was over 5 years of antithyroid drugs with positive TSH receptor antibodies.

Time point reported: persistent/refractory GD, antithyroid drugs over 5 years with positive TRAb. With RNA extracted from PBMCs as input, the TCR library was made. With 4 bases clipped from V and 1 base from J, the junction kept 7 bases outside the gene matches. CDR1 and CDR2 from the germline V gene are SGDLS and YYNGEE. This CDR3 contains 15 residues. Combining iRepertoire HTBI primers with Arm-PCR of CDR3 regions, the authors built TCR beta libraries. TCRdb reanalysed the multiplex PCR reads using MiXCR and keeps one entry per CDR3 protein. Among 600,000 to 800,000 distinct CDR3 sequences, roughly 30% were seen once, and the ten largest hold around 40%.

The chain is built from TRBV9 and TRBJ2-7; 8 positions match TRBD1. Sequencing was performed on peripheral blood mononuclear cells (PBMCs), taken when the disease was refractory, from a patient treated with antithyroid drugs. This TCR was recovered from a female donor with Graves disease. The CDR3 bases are TGTGCCAGCAGCCCGGACAGGGCCTTGTCCTACGAGCAGTACTTC. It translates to CASSPDRALSYEQYF. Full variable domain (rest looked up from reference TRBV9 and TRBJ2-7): DSGVTQTPKHLITATGQRVTLRCSPRSGDLSVYWYQQSLDQGLQFLIQYYNGEERAKGNILERFSAQQFPDLHSELNLSSLELGDSALYFCASSPDRALSYEQYFGPGTRLTVT.